This T cell receptor (beta chain) is from a study of T cell responses to AZD1222 COVID-19 vaccine (dated by TCRdb to the early 2020s). Notes on the research overall: AZD1222 recipients given second doses at about 4 weeks or at about 12 weeks were pooled, since spike-specific TCR depth and breadth were not found to differ between the two schedules. A total of 230 to 250 trial participants underwent TCR sequencing, of whom 207 received two doses of AZD1222 and about 25 received two doses of the MenACWY control vaccine. Trial participants were enrolled by age into 18-55, 56-69 and 70-plus year subgroups, with around 150, 28 and 57 TCR-sequenced participants respectively. Overall study outcomes, separate from this receptor: Conclusions about previously exposed vaccinees were limited because only a handful of AZD1222 recipients were SARS-CoV-2 seropositive at baseline. Epitopes outside the regions mutated in the B.1.351 and B.1.1.7 variants were reportedly recognized by nearly half of the unique spike-specific TCRs. Because no day 14 peak-response samples were available, the repertoires could be characterized only after the peak T cell response. Spike-specific TCR breadth and depth rose significantly after two AZD1222 doses compared with day 0 and with MenACWY recipients. The 56-69-year group was small, and its depth increase did not reach significance, likely because of low power. The whole spike protein was spanned by vaccine-associated CD4 TCRs, and dominant responses were seen in regions 160-218 and 743-854. Participants were mostly white British, with more females than males. The authors suggested clonal diversity may have been underestimated.

The CDR3 regions of human TCRbeta chains were analyzed by immunosequencing. On the study's bioinformatics: TCRs in the repertoires were compared against a reference library of SARS-CoV-2-specific TCRs that had been generated with the MIRA antigen-specificity platform. Breadth meant the fraction of unique TCRs that were SARS-CoV-2-associated, whereas depth meant the fraction of total T cells that were SARS-CoV-2-associated. Using the MIRA data, every spike-specific TCR was mapped to the spike region that the TCR reacted to and assigned to either a CD4 or a CD8 class. Log10-transformed breadth and depth values were compared by one-way ANOVA with Sidak's multiple comparisons tests. TCRdb holds this immuneACCESS table with in-frame rearrangements only. Some clones are missing; in checked studies, unresolved V genes explain under half, and the rest has no known cause. The DNA gave D and trimming, while V, J and clone size come from that table. In all, the sample holds 150,000 to 180,000 clones, and roughly nine tenths of those were seen once. Of the sample, approximately 17% is held by the ten largest clones.

Sample time point, as interpreted from the label and publication: baseline before first vaccination. Vaccinee samples were obtained from the UK trials COV001 and COV002, which included a single-blind randomized controlled phase 2/3 trial of AZD1222 (ChAdOx1 nCoV-19) in healthy adults. For TCRbeta chain sequencing, PBMC samples from trial participants were taken at day 0 and at day 28 after the second dose. A remark on this clone: Which antigen it targets is not known. Base qualities were left out, and no much larger clone turns up one base away.

V is cut by 4 bases and J by 4 bases, and the space between the germline ends is 16 bases. Including the terminal cysteine and phenylalanine, the CDR3 comprises 15 residues. Only the CDR3 DNA is retained, 45 bases long and in frame from the first base. From a lookup of the germline V gene, CDR1 and CDR2 are MDHEN and SYDVKM. Sequenced here: peripheral blood, sampled on day 0 of AZD1222 vaccination. The sequence was collected from an adult in good health. This chain is built from TRBV28 and TRBJ1-2; matching of 5 bases hints at TRBD1 as the D gene. The CDR3 reads as follows: CASSSSGGDVYGYTF. The bases read TGTGCCAGCAGTTCCTCTGGTGGGGACGTCTATGGCTACACCTTC.